Here is one T cell receptor beta chain with its context. Seattle's enrolled individuals joined amid active infection and were then monitored longitudinally. The entry originates in a study of blood T cell repertoires in COVID-19. The overall study: Samples came from the United States, Italy and Spain, spanning acute and convalescent COVID-19.

Trimming cost V 7 bases and J 1 base, with 13 bases left between them. The length of the CDR3 is 14 residues. Germline V gene lookup returns CDR1 SGHAT and CDR2 FQNNGV. In the source study's methods: Reference gene primer amplification in the assay estimated nucleated cell counts. Repertoires were generated with immunoSEQ multiplex PCR, while TCRdb's copy carries only in-frame clones and drops some. V and J calls and clone size are those listed in that table; D and trimming were worked out from the DNA. Here the sample spans 210,000 or so clones, 65% to 90% being singletons. This chain connects TRBV11-2 to TRBJ1-2, with D perhaps matching TRBD1 (6 bases). The TCR comes from a man between 45 and 60 years old with COVID-19, enrolled during active disease. Sequencing was done on a sample of peripheral blood. CDR3 in amino acids: CASTSTGHNYGYTF. The CDR3 DNA sequence: TGTGCCAGCACTTCTACAGGGCATAACTATGGCTACACCTTC. The whole variable domain, filled in from reference TRBV11-2 and TRBJ1-2, reads EAGVAQSPRYKIIEKRQSVAFWCNPISGHATLYWYQQILGQGPKLLIQFQNNGVVDDSQLPKDRFSAERLKGVDSTLKIQPAKLEDSAVYLCASTSTGHNYGYTFGSGTRLTVV.